These 14 T cell receptor beta chains share one sample of origin, sequenced in a study of neoadjuvant anti-PD-1 for oral cavity cancer. Clones were sequenced by immunoSEQ multiplex PCR, and TCRdb holds only the in-frame ones, with some missing. This repertoire shows about 9,800 clones, roughly three fifths found once; its top ten account for approximately 4.8%. Time point noted: after neoadjuvant nivolumab, at surgical resection. The starting material was PBMCs, obtained after nivolumab (anti-PD-1) treatment. The receptors originated from a person between 40 and 80 years old with oral cavity squamous cell carcinoma.

This rearrangement joins TRBV7-3 to TRBJ2-1; 13 bases map to TRBD2. This CDR3 spans 18 amino acids. Germline trimming cut 5 bases from V and 7 bases from J; bases unmatched to any gene: 14. CDR1 is SGHTA, CDR2 FQGTGA, per germline. Here the CDR3 DNA reads TGTGCCAGCAGCCGGACTAGCGGGAGTCTGTCGAAAGGAAATGAGCAGTTCTTC. Protein: CASSRTSGSLSKGNEQFF.

The chain recombines TRBV9 with TRBJ1-2; TRBD1 matches 9 bases. J gave up 8 bases and V 4 bases, and 18 bases lay outside the gene matches. The CDR3 is 17 amino acids. CDR1 is SGDLS, CDR2 YYNGEE, per germline. CDR3 region: CASSPMTGGLSVTGYTF. CDR3 nucleotides: TGTGCCAGCAGCCCGATGACAGGGGGACTCTCGGTAACCGGCTACACCTTC.

CDR3 DNA: TGCGCCAGCAGTGAGTATACCTCACCACAGAGTCACACAGATACGCAGTATTTT. Protein product: CASSEYTSPQSHTDTQYF. The chain is built from TRBV10-1 and TRBJ2-3; D unclear. V lost 1 base, J lost 2 bases, and 19 bases lay in between. This CDR3 comprises 18 residues. Germline CDR1 WNHNN, CDR2 SYGVQD (reference sequence).

The CDR3 loop is CASSDRVYQPQHF. In nucleotides, the CDR3 is TGTGCCAGCAGCGACAGGGTTTATCAGCCCCAGCATTTT. The chain joins TRBV7-2 to TRBJ1-5, with 7 bases identical to TRBD1. Germline trimming cut 5 bases from V and 5 bases from J; bases unmatched to any gene: 3. The CDR3 has 13 residues. Germline V CDR1 and CDR2: SGHTA, FQGNSA.

This clone was detected only a few times. This chain links TRBV6-1 with TRBJ2-7; D is unclear. V lost 4 bases, J lost 7 bases, and 11 bases lay in between. The CDR3 consists of 12 residues. Germline V lookup: CDR1 MNHNS, CDR2 SASEGT. The CDR3 nucleotides read TGTGCCAGCAGTGTGCCCTCGGTGGAGCAGTACTTC. Amino acid sequence: CASSVPSVEQYF.

J is TRBJ2-7 and V is TRBV6-5; 10 nucleotides match TRBD2. Germline V gene data show CDR1 as MNHEY and CDR2 as SVGAGI. The junction had 4 bases not matched to a gene; V was cut back by 0 bases and J by 2 bases. The CDR3 is 16 residues long. The CDR3 nucleotides are TGTGCCAGCAGTTACTCAATAGCGGGAGGTACCTACGAGCAGTACTTC. Its translation: CASSYSIAGGTYEQYF.

The V call is TRBV27, the J call TRBJ1-2; 7 nucleotides line up with TRBD1. V lost 6 bases, J lost 5 bases, and 6 bases stayed unmatched. CDR3 length: 13 amino acids. Germline values: CDR1 MNHEY, CDR2 SMNVEV (reference sequence). In DNA form, the CDR3 reads TGTGCCAGCAGCCCGACAGGGACATATGGCTACACCTTC. As protein: CASSPTGTYGYTF.

Only a few counts were recorded for this clone. V and J are TRBV11-3 and TRBJ1-3, with D possibly matching TRBD1 (6 bases). Germline V gives CDR1 SGHNT, CDR2 YENEEA. The CDR3 spans 13 residues. The ends were cut back, 11 bases at V and 0 bases at J, with 11 bases in the middle. The CDR3 coding sequence is TGTGCCTCCTCGGACAGCTCTGGAAACACCATATATTTT. As protein: CASSDSSGNTIYF.

This clone was observed a few times. The chain links TRBV5-4 to TRBJ2-1, with D maybe TRBD2 (7 bases). The CDR3 spans 14 residues. Between the trimmed V and J ends, which lost 2 bases and 9 bases, there was a span of 15 bases. Looked up from germline, CDR1 is SGHNT and CDR2 is YYREEE (reference sequence). Here the CDR3 DNA reads TGTGCCAGCAGCTTAGAGGGGGGGCCTGGTGAGCAGTTCTTC. Its translation: CASSLEGGPGEQFF.

This clone was counted between two and nine times. This chain uses TRBV2 with TRBJ2-5, with 7 positions matching TRBD1. This CDR3 has 15 residues. The germline V gene encodes CDR1 SNHLY and CDR2 FYNNEI. V lost 4 bases to trimming and J lost 4 bases; unmatched junction nucleotides: 9. The CDR3 DNA reads TGTGCCAGCAGTGCTGACAGGGCAGTACGAGAGACCCAGTACTTC. Encoded protein: CASSADRAVRETQYF.

This clone was detected a few times. V and J are TRBV5-1 and TRBJ2-5, with 14 positions matching TRBD2. The CDR3 has 15 amino acids. With 4 bases clipped from V and 5 bases from J, the junction kept 4 bases outside the gene matches. CDR1 is SGHRS and CDR2 is YFSETQ in the germline V gene. The DNA for the CDR3 is TGCGCCAGCAGCCCGGGACTAGCGGGAGTTGAGACCCAGTACTTC. Amino acid sequence: CASSPGLAGVETQYF.

Only a few counts were recorded for this clone. At one of its ends the junction is not consistent with the germline gene, which may arise from a read error. The chain joins TRBV5-1 to TRBJ1-2; 9 nucleotides line up with TRBD1. Germline V gives CDR1 SGHRS, CDR2 YFSETQ. There are 15 residues in the CDR3. The CDR3 DNA reads TGCGCCAGCAGCTTTACAGGGGGCACCCCCTCGGCTTCTCTCTTC. Translation: CASSFTGGTPSASLF.

Here the CDR3 reads CASSLSPGWIAKNIQYF. In nucleotides, the CDR3 is TGTGCCAGCAGTTTATCACCGGGCTGGATAGCCAAAAACATTCAGTACTTC. V and J are TRBV27 and TRBJ2-4, with D uncertain. Trimming stripped 0 bases from V and 0 bases from J, with 12 bases between. The CDR3 has 17 amino acids. Germline V gene sequence: CDR1 MNHEY, CDR2 SMNVEV (reference sequence).

This chain uses TRBV11-2 with TRBJ2-7; D is undetermined. Trimming cost V 4 bases and J 2 bases, with 12 bases left between them. CDR1 and CDR2 from the germline V gene are SGHAT and FQNNGV. CDR3 length equals 14 residues. The CDR3 protein is CASSYLGRPYEQYF. CDR3 sequence (DNA): TGTGCCAGCAGCTACCTCGGCAGGCCCTACGAGCAGTACTTC.